A selection of T cell receptor beta chains follows, all from one sample in a study of cytomegalovirus exposure and HLA in healthy donors. Method: immunoSEQ multiplex PCR; TCRdb's copy keeps in-frame clones and lacks some. The sample shows about 170,000 clones, around 80% of them seen only once. Sequencing was done on a sample of PBMCs. All receptors derive from a young woman in good health and CMV-seronegative. Both conserved end residues are part of each CDR3.

CDR3 length,J gene,V gene,CDR3 protein
18,TRBJ2-2,TRBV5-5,CASSLGTSTSPNTGELFF
17,TRBJ2-6,TRBV28,CASSFPSGTSGANVLTF
17,TRBJ2-7,TRBV6-1,CASSETRASGRNYEQYF
16,TRBJ2-1,TRBV7-9,CASSSGLAGVYNEQFF
17,TRBJ1-3,TRBV7-2,CASSLGYRAYSGNTIYF
16,TRBJ2-7,TRBV6-1,CASSDRASGSRYEQYF
13,TRBJ1-1,TRBV11-2,CASSLTGRGEAFF
14,TRBJ2-7,TRBV5-1,CASRYGTGPYEQYF
15,TRBJ1-2,TRBV28,CASSLSPTGVYGYTF
13,TRBJ2-1,TRBV25-1,CASSEDSYNEQFF
14,TRBJ1-5,TRBV29-1,CSVIQGFGNQPQHF
11,TRBJ1-6,TRBV28,CASGFDSPLHF
14,TRBJ1-1,TRBV18,CASSPGEQHTEAFF
14,TRBJ2-4,TRBV7-9,CASSPGTGTYIQYF
12,TRBJ2-7,TRBV27,CASRGQGYEQYF
16,TRBJ2-5,TRBV11-2,CASSSQNRDGEETQYF
15,TRBJ2-1,TRBV18,CASSPPEGSYNEQFF
18,TRBJ2-5,TRBV11-2,CASSLDGTSGRVPKTQYF
17,TRBJ1-1,TRBV5-1,CASSLRQGVGVNTEAFF
15,TRBJ2-7,TRBV27,CASSLSGTGVYEQYF
19,TRBJ2-1,TRBV9,CASSVAPTSGRASYNEQFF
14,TRBJ1-5,TRBV27,CASRSTGNNQPQHF
14,TRBJ2-1,TRBV11-3,CASSLGSSVDEQFF
15,TRBJ2-7,TRBV6-1,CASSEEAGGPYEQYF
14,TRBJ2-5,TRBV14,CASSQATYQETQYF
18,TRBJ2-7,TRBV27,CASSFSPWTAGTSYEQYF
16,TRBJ1-2,TRBV18,CASSPRVSGPNYGYTF
13,TRBJ2-2,TRBV28,CASNQGNTGELFF
19,TRBJ1-2,TRBV11-3,CASSPRAGQGARSVYGYTF
14,TRBJ1-3,TRBV27,CASSLGGPGNTIYF
11,TRBJ2-3,TRBV28,CATVAADTQYF
17,TRBJ2-6,TRBV18,CASSLGGTGISANVLTF
14,TRBJ1-5,TRBV5-1,CASSLEGSNQPQHF
16,TRBJ2-1,TRBV7-2,CASSETQRGAYNEQFF
10,TRBJ2-3,TRBV6-1,CASPPGTQYF
15,TRBJ2-7,TRBV7-9,CASSLALGRVDEQYF
14,TRBJ2-3,TRBV19,CASSDRGNTDTQYF
14,TRBJ1-2,TRBV10-3,CAISESPGIYGYTF
16,TRBJ2-3,TRBV28,CASSPLLAGSTDTQYF
15,TRBJ2-7,TRBV5-4,CASSLDRGVSYEQYF
13,TRBJ2-5,TRBV7-2,CASSLAYEETQYF
16,TRBJ1-2,TRBV28,CASTNRTGGIVYGYTF
17,TRBJ2-3,TRBV13,CASSDSLADTTTDTQYF
14,TRBJ2-3,TRBV11-3,CASSLGGATDTQYF
13,TRBJ2-5,TRBV19,CASKRGGQETQYF
14,TRBJ2-5,TRBV5-1,CASSYRDREETQYF
13,TRBJ1-2,TRBV5-1,CASSLRPGDGYTF
15,TRBJ2-5,TRBV4-2,CASSEGTSGQETQYF
14,TRBJ2-2,TRBV27,CASSVGPGTGELFF
15,TRBJ2-2,TRBV28,CASILRGRSTGELFF
13,TRBJ2-5,TRBV7-9,CASGRTSQETQYF
12,TRBJ2-3,TRBV7-8,CASSLRRDTQYF
15,TRBJ2-5,TRBV28,CASSHGGGQSETQYF
14,TRBJ2-7,TRBV7-2,CASAIMTGTYEQYF